The rows below give T cell receptor beta chains drawn from one sample of a study of CD8+ T cells in alopecia areata. Clones were read by immunoSEQ multiplex PCR, and TCRdb kept only the in-frame ones, dropping some. The sample contains 100,000 to 120,000 clones, approximately 61% of which appear only once. Sequenced: NKG2D-low CD8+ T cells sorted from blood. These receptor sequences come from a human donor with alopecia areata. Each CDR3 is given with its conserved first and last residue. Each record gives: clone size, V gene, D gene, J gene, CDR3 DNA, CDR3 protein. A D gene is named only where the DNA matches it firmly. Clone sizes are given selectively: once, few, many, or a class where the clone is expanded.

size: many
V: TRBV4-1
D: .
J: TRBJ2-6
DNA: TGCGCCAGCAGCCAAGATCGGGGATCTGGGGCCAACGTCCTGACTTTC
CDR3: CASSQDRGSGANVLTF

size: .
V: TRBV9
D: .
J: TRBJ2-1
DNA: TGTGCCAGCAGCGTTGGACAGAATTACTACAATGAGCAGTTCTTC
CDR3: CASSVGQNYYNEQFF

size: .
V: TRBV13
D: TRBD1
J: TRBJ1-2
DNA: TGTGCCAGCAGCTCGGGACAGCCCAAGGGCTACACCTTC
CDR3: CASSSGQPKGYTF

size: .
V: TRBV2
D: TRBD1
J: TRBJ1-1
DNA: TGTGCCAGCAGCTACTCAGGGGGGACTGAAGCTTTCTTT
CDR3: CASSYSGGTEAFF

size: .
V: TRBV9
D: TRBD1
J: TRBJ2-1
DNA: TGTGCCAGCAGCGTAGCCGAGACAGGGGACCATGAGCAGTTCTTC
CDR3: CASSVAETGDHEQFF

size: few
V: TRBV4-2
D: .
J: TRBJ2-7
DNA: TGTGCCAGCAGCCAAGGCGGGGACTACGAGCAGTACTTC
CDR3: CASSQGGDYEQYF

size: .
V: TRBV9
D: .
J: TRBJ1-1
DNA: TGTGCCAGCAGCGCGGGGGGGTTTCTGAACACTGAAGCTTTCTTT
CDR3: CASSAGGFLNTEAFF

size: .
V: TRBV6-6
D: .
J: TRBJ1-4
DNA: TGTGCCAGCAGGGGTTGGGAAAAACTGTTTTTT
CDR3: CASRGWEKLFF

size: .
V: TRBV4-1
D: .
J: TRBJ2-2
DNA: TGCGCCAGCAGCCATCCAAACACCGGGGAGCTGTTTTTT
CDR3: CASSHPNTGELFF

size: .
V: TRBV19
D: .
J: TRBJ1-5
DNA: TGTGCCAGTAGTATAGGGCTTCGACAGCTAAACAATCAGCCCCAGCATTTT
CDR3: CASSIGLRQLNNQPQHF

size: few
V: TRBV29-1
D: TRBD1
J: TRBJ2-5
DNA: TGCAGCGTTGAAGAAGGGACAGGGGTTCGAGAGACCCAGTACTTC
CDR3: CSVEEGTGVRETQYF

size: .
V: TRBV27
D: .
J: TRBJ1-1
DNA: TGTGCCAGCAGTTTATCCCCCTTTACAAGGGGCGCGGGGACTGAAGCTTTCTTT
CDR3: CASSLSPFTRGAGTEAFF

size: .
V: TRBV20-1
D: .
J: TRBJ1-1
DNA: TGCAGTGCTTCCACTGAAGCTTTCTTT
CDR3: CSASTEAFF

size: few
V: TRBV11-2
D: .
J: TRBJ2-1
DNA: TGTGCCAGCAGCTCCAGACTCCATGAGCAGTTCTTC
CDR3: CASSSRLHEQFF

size: .
V: TRBV29-1
D: .
J: TRBJ1-2
DNA: TGCAGCGTGGAAACCAGGGAACGAAACTATGGCTACACCTTC
CDR3: CSVETRERNYGYTF

size: .
V: TRBV9
D: .
J: TRBJ2-3
DNA: TGTGCCAGCAGCGTCTACGGGACTGCTACGGATACGCAGTATTTT
CDR3: CASSVYGTATDTQYF

size: .
V: TRBV6-5
D: .
J: TRBJ1-1
DNA: TGTGCCAGCGGAACCGGGACACCCACTGAAGCTTTCTTT
CDR3: CASGTGTPTEAFF

size: .
V: TRBV27
D: TRBD2
J: TRBJ2-7
DNA: TGTGCCAGCAGTTTAGGAACTGACGGGGGGTTCGAGCAGTACTTC
CDR3: CASSLGTDGGFEQYF

size: few
V: TRBV7-2
D: .
J: TRBJ2-7
DNA: TGTGCCAGCAGCTTGGCGCGGATGGCAGAGCAGTACTTC
CDR3: CASSLARMAEQYF

size: few
V: TRBV7-9
D: .
J: TRBJ2-7
DNA: TGTGCCAGCAGCCCGACCGACAACCGCAACTACGAGCAGTACTTC
CDR3: CASSPTDNRNYEQYF

size: .
V: TRBV28
D: .
J: TRBJ2-3
DNA: TGTGCCAGCAGTTGGCCTAGCGGCACAGATACGCAGTATTTT
CDR3: CASSWPSGTDTQYF

size: once
V: TRBV4-1
D: .
J: TRBJ2-2
DNA: TGCGCCAGCAGCCAAGGCCGGGAGCTGTTTTTT
CDR3: CASSQGRELFF

size: .
V: TRBV27
D: .
J: TRBJ1-2
DNA: TGTGCCAGCAGTCTACGACAGACTGATTATGGCTACACCTTC
CDR3: CASSLRQTDYGYTF

size: few
V: TRBV28
D: .
J: TRBJ2-7
DNA: TGTGCCAGCAGTTTGACGGGCTCCTACGAGCAGTACTTC
CDR3: CASSLTGSYEQYF